The present T cell receptor beta chain was sequenced within a study of blood T cell repertoires in COVID-19. Turning to the study itself: Samples representing acute and convalescent COVID-19 were sourced from the United States, Italy and Spain. The analysed material was cDNA or gDNA that came from T cells, B-cell-depleted T cells, or PBMCs.

Per the authors' pipeline: How many nucleated cells were present was estimated from reference gene primer amplification. The method was immunoSEQ multiplex PCR; TCRdb's version includes in-frame clones alone and lacks a portion of them. That table gives V, J and clone size, and the DNA gave D and trimming. This table holds around 58,000 clones, 70% to 90% found once. Sequenced input: peripheral blood. This clonotype was sampled from a human donor in a cohort sampled during active COVID-19.

CDR3 sequence reads: CASMRGTNYEQYF. The CDR3, as DNA: TGTGCCAGCATGCGAGGGACAAACTACGAGCAGTACTTC. The rearrangement uses TRBV6-6 and TRBJ2-7, with D possibly TRBD1 on 6 matching bases. CDR1 MNHNY and CDR2 SVGAGI come from the germline V gene (reference sequence). The CDR3 sequence is 13 residues long. The V end lost 7 bases, the J end lost 3 bases, and 13 bases lay between the germline ends.